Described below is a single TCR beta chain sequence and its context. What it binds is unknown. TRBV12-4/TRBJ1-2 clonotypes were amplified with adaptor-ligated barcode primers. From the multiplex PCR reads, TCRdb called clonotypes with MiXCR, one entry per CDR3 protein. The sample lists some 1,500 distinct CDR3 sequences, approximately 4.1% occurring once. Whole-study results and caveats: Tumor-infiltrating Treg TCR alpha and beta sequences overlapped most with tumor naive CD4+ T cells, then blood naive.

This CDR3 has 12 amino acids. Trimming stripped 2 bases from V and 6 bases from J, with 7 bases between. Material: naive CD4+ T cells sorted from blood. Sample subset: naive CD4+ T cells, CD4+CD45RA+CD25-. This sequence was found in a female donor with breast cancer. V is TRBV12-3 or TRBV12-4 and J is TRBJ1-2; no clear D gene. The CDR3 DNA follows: TGTGCCAGCAGTTTAAGACCCAATGGCTACACCTTC. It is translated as CASSLRPNGYTF.